The following is a TCR beta chain sequence with its context. Its antigen is currently not known. No clone much larger than this one lies a single base away; base qualities are absent. V is pared back by 0 bases and J by 0 bases, with 9 bases lying between the germline termini. The CDR3 goes from the cysteine to the phenylalanine over 15 residues. Here the CDR3 DNA is all that survives: 45 bases in frame from base 1. CDR1 and CDR2 (SGDLS, YYNGEE) derive from the germline V gene. The data were taken from a study of T cells in Graves' hyperthyroidism and ophthalmopathy (dated by TCRdb to the late 2010s). Turning to the overall study: Peripheral blood samples were taken at initial diagnosis, before any treatment was given. Prospective prediction of ophthalmopathy was tested in an independent validation cohort consisting of some 19 hyperthyroidism patients and 15 to 17 patients who later progressed to ophthalmopathy. In addition, the study compared T-cell repertoires in thyroid tissue and in blood from about six Graves' hyperthyroidism patients. For training and testing, the 110 or so patients in the discovery cohort were randomly divided in a 7:3 ratio. To identify distinguishing TCR V-J signatures, a discovery cohort of 90 to 100 patients was used, comprising 40 to 45 with Graves' ophthalmopathy and 57 with stable Graves' hyperthyroidism. The paper reports TCR Vbeta CDR3 sequencing of some 140 peripheral blood samples: 40 or so ophthalmopathy, under 85 hyperthyroidism and about 17 progressor patients. Following sampling, methimazole starting at 30 mg daily was given to hyperthyroidism patients, and high-dose intravenous methylprednisolone was given to ophthalmopathy patients.

The research as a whole found: In cross-validation, a model built on a 13 V-J signature told ophthalmopathy apart from stable hyperthyroidism with approximately 90% sensitivity and roughly 82% specificity, and in testing the same model reached 80%/75%. In validation, the model predicted progression to ophthalmopathy a median of approximately 6.3 months before onset, with about 71% sensitivity and more than 72% specificity. Blood samples also contained most of the expanded thyroid clonotypes (frequency above 0.001), which suggests that blood repertoires may reflect thyroid immune responses. Sample size was not statistically predetermined, and investigators were not blinded to group allocation.

The TCR beta CDR3 regions were amplified from the RNA transcripts. For the first round of RT-PCR on the TCR CDR3, the HTBI primer set was used together with the Qiagen OneStep RT-PCR kit. Libraries were constructed in a second round of multiplex PCR, after which size selection and purification were performed. The libraries were sequenced on an Illumina HiSeq2000 using paired-end 100 bp reads. For the original study's pipeline: SOAPnuke was used to process the raw data, removing reads that contained adapters or uncalled bases, had a mean Phred below 15, or lacked an exact match to the constant primer or identifier. High-quality paired reads were merged using COPE v1.2.5, and each unique nucleotide sequence was defined as a clonotype. MiTCR v1.1 was used to align the clonotypes against IMGT TRBV, TRBD and TRBJ reference segments. The analysis was restricted to V-J combinations with a frequency above 0.0001, which together covered about 99% of the repertoires. A TCS score was defined as the ratio of F50 (clonal expansion) to E x V (chaos), with BLOSUM62-based TCRdist applied between CDR3 peptides within each V-J. Welch's t-statistics and random forest reduced approximately 520 V-J features to 13, which were used in a naive Bayes classifier (R e1071). The public reads were reanalyzed by TCRdb: fastp trimming at Q25, MiXCR alignment, in-frame beta chains only. Rows with one shared CDR3 protein collapse into an entry with the most common genes and DNA. The V and J calls and clone size are TCRdb's, not the authors'. Present in this sample are 250,000 or so distinct CDR3 sequences, approximately 14% of which were seen just once. About 30% of the sample is in the top ten clones.

Hyperthyroidism patients were newly diagnosed, had a disease duration of under 2 months, and were aged 18 to 65 years. Any patient with an uncontrolled infection, another autoimmune disease, pregnancy or lactation was excluded. Diagnoses relied on clinical symptoms, serum thyroxine and TRAb, thyroid ultrasound and orbital computed tomography. Blood from progressor patients was collected at the time of first diagnosis with hyperthyroidism, before any ophthalmopathy symptoms had appeared. Ficoll-Paque density gradient centrifugation was used to isolate PBMCs from around 10 ml of fresh peripheral blood. Progressor patients were defined as those initially diagnosed with Graves' hyperthyroidism in whom ophthalmopathy developed during follow-up. Trizol reagent was used to extract total RNA, and RNA quality was then checked on an Agilent 2100 Bioanalyzer.

The TCR originated in a woman between 50 and 59 years old with Graves' hyperthyroidism that later progressed to Graves' ophthalmopathy. The rearranged chain carries TRBV9 and TRBJ1-1; the best D guess is TRBD1, with 5 bases matching. Material: blood. The CDR3 protein: CASSVGGSMNTEAFF. The DNA sequence is TGTGCCAGCAGCGTAGGGGGGAGCATGAACACTGAAGCTTTCTTT.